Below, one TCR beta chain is given with its context. The antigen is not known. This CDR3 region has 17 residues. CDR1 is MGHDK and CDR2 is SYGVNS in the germline V gene. With V trimmed by 3 bases and J by 0 bases, 9 bases remained unmatched. This entry comes from a study of chemoradiotherapy in HPV16-positive cancers. Study-level background: Candidate HPV-specific T-cell clones and common TCR motifs came from functional assays in a couple of HPV16-positive patients.

Only in-frame clones appear in the TCRdb table, and some are missing; sequencing was by immunoSEQ multiplex PCR. The table records 7,000 or so clones, about two thirds of them present only once. Study results and caveats: In HPV16-positive patients, HPV-responsive T-cell expansion tracked better recurrence-free survival. Candidate HPV-specific clones and E7-related TCR motifs grew in tumor during treatment.

This sequence originates from a human donor with HPV-associated anogenital cancer. This chain uses TRBV25-1 with TRBJ2-7, with 9 bases matching TRBD2. The sample in question was tumor tissue, obtained from a patient who underwent chemoradiotherapy. The CDR3 DNA reads TGTGCCAGCAGTGAGGGTCCAGGGACTAGCTACTCCTACGAGCAGTACTTC. As protein: CASSEGPGTSYSYEQYF.